This note documents a single T cell receptor beta chain sequence. No antigen is known for it. The data were taken from a study of monozygotic twins with inflammatory bowel disease. Overall study findings and caveats: Varied immunosuppressive treatments among patients may have increased repertoire variability. Twin concordance left repertoire similarity unchanged, with limited power a possible explanation for this lack of difference.

cDNA for each sample came from eight separate reactions. With the 5' RACE reads reprocessed, TCRdb shows one record per CDR3 protein and no DNA. The sample table sets out about 160,000 distinct CDR3 sequences. The CDR3 is 14 residues long. Germline V gives CDR1 ENHRY, CDR2 SYGVKD. The sequenced material came from blood. The rearrangement links TRBV10-3 to TRBJ2-3; TCRdb picks TRBD1, but there is no DNA to check that call. The clonotype originates from a human donor with ulcerative colitis or Crohn's disease, or a healthy co-twin of an affected twin (not recorded which). The CDR3 spells CAISGDGVTDTQYF.